Listed here are 24 T cell receptor beta chains from one sample, sequenced in a study of T cell responses to AZD1222 COVID-19 vaccine. Assay used: immunoSEQ multiplex PCR; TCRdb lists only in-frame clones, some missing. This table has under 200,000 clones, about nine tenths appearing once. Specimen: peripheral blood, collected on day 0 of AZD1222 vaccination. Receptors originate from an adult in good health.

The chain is built from TRBV29-1 and TRBJ2-7; TRBD2 matches at 7 bases. CDR1 SQVTM and CDR2 ANQGSEA come from the germline V gene. The CDR3 length is 14 residues. After removal of 6 bases from V and 5 bases from J, the junction contained 13 bases not matched to a gene. The CDR3 is CSVRSLARQDEQYF. CDR3 nucleotide sequence: TGCAGCGTCCGATCACTAGCGCGGCAGGACGAGCAGTACTTC.

This sequence joins TRBV5-1 and TRBJ2-1; 9 bases map to TRBD2. The CDR3 is made up of 15 amino acids. J gave up 2 bases and V 0 bases, and 0 bases lay outside the gene matches. The germline CDR1 and CDR2 sequences are SGHRS and YFSETQ. The chain's CDR3 is CASSLASGTYNEQFF. In DNA, the CDR3 is TGCGCCAGCAGCTTGGCTAGCGGGACCTACAATGAGCAGTTCTTC.

The chain links TRBV6-5 to TRBJ2-7; D unclear. Trimming took 6 bases from V and 0 from J, leaving 12 bases between them. Germline CDR1 and CDR2: MNHEY and SVGAGI. The CDR3 covers 14 residues. CDR3 sequence: CASRGPPTSYEQYF. CDR3 coding DNA: TGTGCCAGCAGGGGTCCCCCCACCTCCTACGAGCAGTACTTC.

The V and J genes are TRBV3-1 (or the pseudogene TRBV3-2) and TRBJ2-6; the D gene is possibly TRBD1 (5 bases). Trimming pared 4 bases from V and 2 bases from J, leaving 9 bases between. The CDR3 has 15 amino acids. CDR1 is LGHDT and CDR2 is YNNKEL in the germline V gene (reference sequence). CDR3 sequence reads: CASSLTGPGANVLTF. The CDR3 region has the DNA TGTGCCAGCAGCCTCACAGGACCTGGGGCCAACGTCCTGACTTTC.

This rearrangement joins TRBV4-3 to TRBJ1-1; a possible D gene is TRBD1 (5 bases). The V and J ends lost 0 bases and 4 bases respectively, with 15 bases between them. The CDR3 loop spans 16 amino acids. Germline CDR1 is LGHNA and CDR2 is YSLEER. CDR3 in DNA: TGCGCCAGCAGCCAAGACCTCGGGGGGGGGTTCACTGAAGCTTTCTTT. Translated, it gives CASSQDLGGGFTEAFF.

The chain joins TRBV10-3 to TRBJ1-1; D is unresolved. Deletions cut 0 bases from V and 3 bases from J, with 11 bases between. The CDR3 loop spans 15 amino acids. CDR1 ENHRY and CDR2 SYGVKD come from the germline V gene. In nucleotides, the CDR3 is TGTGCCATCAGTGAGTCGGGGTATACGGACACTGAAGCTTTCTTT. It specifies CAISESGYTDTEAFF.

V and J are TRBV27 and TRBJ1-1; possible D gene TRBD1, 5 bases. Per germline, CDR1 MNHEY and CDR2 SMNVEV (reference sequence). The CDR3 runs to 12 residues. V was cut by 6 bases and J by 10 bases, with 15 bases left in between. CDR3 in amino acids: CASRTRPGPAFF. CDR3 coding DNA: TGTGCCAGCAGAACGAGGCCGGGGCCAGCTTTCTTT.

This clone was observed a single time. The gene calls are TRBV7-9 and TRBJ1-1; the D is unclear. CDR1 and CDR2 (germline): SEHNR, FQNEAQ (reference sequence). CDR3 length: 14 residues. V lost 5 bases and J 2 bases, leaving 12 bases between the germline ends. The CDR3 DNA sequence: TGTGCCAGCAGCCCCCGAGCTGGAAACACTGAAGCTTTCTTT. Its translation: CASSPRAGNTEAFF.

This sequence joins TRBV7-8 and TRBJ2-7, with 11 bases matching TRBD2. V was clipped by 5 bases and J by 3 bases; unmatched bases: 6. The CDR3 loop spans 15 amino acids. Germline V gives CDR1 SGHVS, CDR2 FQNEAQ. Here the CDR3 reads CASSLSGGVFYEQYF. The CDR3 DNA follows: TGTGCCAGCAGCCTTAGCGGGGGGGTCTTCTACGAGCAGTACTTC.

The chain uses TRBV27 and TRBJ2-2; no reliable D call. The CDR3 covers 15 residues. Germline V gene lookup returns CDR1 MNHEY and CDR2 SMNVEV (reference sequence). V lost 7 bases to trimming and J lost 6 bases, with 18 bases between them. CDR3: CASTAWAVGSGELFF. The DNA of the CDR3 is TGTGCCAGCACCGCCTGGGCGGTTGGGTCCGGGGAGCTGTTTTTT.

This chain uses TRBV27 with TRBJ2-7; D may be TRBD2 (5 bases). Trimming left V 4 bases short and J 6 bases short, with 13 bases between. Germline V gene data show CDR1 as MNHEY and CDR2 as SMNVEV (reference sequence). The CDR3 sequence is 13 residues long. DNA for the CDR3: TGTGCCAGCAGTTCACCCCCGGCGGGCGAGCAGTACTTC. It specifies CASSSPPAGEQYF.

This clone has only one observation. The V call is TRBV21-1, the J call TRBJ1-2. TRBV21-1 is annotated as a pseudogene. This CDR3 is 15 amino acids long. The CDR3 spells CASSKVGSGLHYYTF. The DNA for the CDR3 is TGTGCCAGCAGCAAAGTCGGGTCGGGACTCCACTACTACACCTTC.

The rearrangement joins TRBV30 to TRBJ1-1; D is perhaps TRBD1 (6 bases). Trimming took 3 bases from V and 3 from J, leaving 14 bases between them. Germline V lookup: CDR1 GTSNPN, CDR2 SVGIG (reference sequence). The CDR3 sequence is 14 residues long. As DNA, the CDR3 is TGTGCCTGGAGGTCAGGGGTAGGGGACACTGAAGCTTTCTTT. Translated, it gives CAWRSGVGDTEAFF.

The J gene is TRBJ2-2, the V gene TRBV5-4, with 7 positions matching TRBD1. V gave up 4 bases and J gave up 5 bases; unmatched junction bases: 14. This CDR3 comprises 17 residues. The germline V gene has CDR1 SGHNT and CDR2 YYREEE (reference sequence). The CDR3 region has the DNA TGTGCCAGCAGCCAGGAGCCGGGACAGCTAAGAACCGGGGAGCTGTTTTTT. Its protein product is CASSQEPGQLRTGELFF. The full variable domain, its missing parts supplied by reference TRBV5-4 and TRBJ2-2, is ETGVTQSPTHLIKTRGQQVTLRCSSQSGHNTVSWYQQALGQGPQFIFQYYREEENGRGNFPPRFSGLQFPNYSSELNVNALELDDSALYLCASSQEPGQLRTGELFFGEGSRLTVL.

This clone was seen only once. V gene TRBV9 combines with J gene TRBJ1-4; possibly TRBD1 for D (6 bases). This CDR3 has 17 amino acids. Trimming pared 3 bases from V and 0 bases from J, leaving 15 bases between. CDR1 and CDR2 from the germline V gene are SGDLS and YYNGEE. This chain's CDR3 is CASSGGWGQATNEKLFF. For the CDR3, the DNA is TGTGCCAGCAGCGGGGGCTGGGGGCAGGCAACTAATGAAAAACTGTTTTTT.

The rearrangement uses TRBV20-1 and TRBJ1-5; TRBD1 might be the D (5 bases). The germline CDR1 and CDR2 sequences are DFQATT and SNEGSKA (reference sequence). CDR3 length: 11 amino acids. V lost 3 bases and J 5 bases, leaving 5 bases between the germline ends. The CDR3 is CSARGDQPQHF. CDR3 nucleotides: TGCAGTGCTAGGGGGGATCAGCCCCAGCATTTT.

In its sample, this clone was seen once. The CDR3: CATSDIKQGLGETQYF. The CDR3 DNA reads as TGTGCCACCAGTGATATCAAACAGGGGTTAGGAGAGACCCAGTACTTC. The chain is built from TRBV24-1 and TRBJ2-5; 7 bases agree with TRBD1. This CDR3 is built from 16 residues. Trimming cost V 3 bases and J 4 bases; bases outside gene matches: 10. Germline lookup yields CDR1 KGHDR and CDR2 SFDVKD.

The sample holds a few counts of this clone. J is TRBJ2-1 and V is TRBV27; D gene ambiguous. Trimming stripped 5 bases from V and 0 bases from J, with 17 bases between. This CDR3 has 17 residues. Per germline, CDR1 MNHEY and CDR2 SMNVEV (reference sequence). The CDR3 spells CASSNVASRSSYNEQFF. CDR3 bases: TGTGCCAGCAGTAACGTGGCGAGTAGGAGCTCCTACAATGAGCAGTTCTTC.

Only one count was recorded for this clone. The chain joins TRBV7-2 to TRBJ2-1, with a possible D match to TRBD2 (6 bases). This CDR3 comprises 13 residues. V lost 7 bases and J lost 7, with 14 bases in between. Germline CDR1 SGHTA, CDR2 FQGNSA. The chain's CDR3 is CASKLGLTNEQFF. DNA of the CDR3: TGTGCCAGCAAACTGGGACTTACAAATGAGCAGTTCTTC. The full variable domain, its missing parts supplied by reference TRBV7-2 and TRBJ2-1, is GAGVSQSPSNKVTEKGKDVELRCDPISGHTALYWYRQSLGQGLEFLIYFQGNSAPDKSGLPSDRFSAERTGGSVSTLTIQRTQQEDSAVYLCASKLGLTNEQFFGPGTRLTVL.

V is TRBV29-1 and J is TRBJ1-1; 7 nucleotides align to TRBD1. V gave up 6 bases and J gave up 2 bases; unmatched junction bases: 6. The CDR3 runs to 13 residues. Germline V gives CDR1 SQVTM, CDR2 ANQGSEA. In DNA, the CDR3 is TGCAGCGTCGCGGGACAGCTTAACACTGAAGCTTTCTTT. Its translation is CSVAGQLNTEAFF.

The chain is built from TRBV3-1 (or the pseudogene TRBV3-2) and TRBJ1-1; D is undetermined. The CDR3 has 14 amino acids. Per germline, CDR1 LGHDT and CDR2 YNNKEL (reference sequence). Between the trimmed V and J ends, which lost 0 bases and 0 bases, there was a span of 5 bases. The CDR3 DNA reads as TGTGCCAGCAGCCAAGAGGTATTGAACACTGAAGCTTTCTTT. The encoded protein is CASSQEVLNTEAFF.

CDR3 sequence: CASSRRQGDTGELFF. The CDR3 nucleotides read TGTGCCAGCAGCCGGCGACAGGGAGACACCGGGGAGCTGTTTTTT. The chain combines TRBV4-2 with TRBJ2-2; 7 positions match TRBD1. Looked up from germline, CDR1 is LGHNA and CDR2 is YNFKEQ. V shed 4 bases and J 3 bases; nucleotides not matched to a gene: 5. CDR3 length: 15 amino acids.

The chain has TRBV11-2 and TRBJ2-5, with D tentatively TRBD2 (5 bases). CDR3 length: 15 amino acids. V was clipped by 5 bases and J by 4 bases, with 17 bases between them. Germline CDR1 SGHAT, CDR2 FQNNGV. The CDR3 is CASSPWTRVGETQYF. In DNA form, the CDR3 reads TGTGCCAGCAGCCCCTGGACGAGGGTGGGAGAGACCCAGTACTTC.

This clone was recorded once. The chain uses TRBV4-3 and TRBJ2-7, with a weak D call TRBD2 (7 bases). Trimming took off 4 bases at V and 4 bases at J, with 17 bases between the two ends. The CDR3 length is 15 residues. Per germline, CDR1 LGHNA and CDR2 YSLEER. The CDR3 bases are TGCGCCAGCAGCCCCGACGGGGGGCCCTCGTACGAGCAGTACTTC. It codes for CASSPDGGPSYEQYF.